Listed below are T cell receptor beta chains from one sample, sequenced in a study of identical twins. TCRdb redid the calling of the 5' RACE reads with MiXCR, one entry per CDR3 protein. This sample has hundreds of thousands of distinct CDR3 sequences, with approximately 6% found just once. Sequencing was performed on naive T cells sorted from blood. The source is a man between 18 and 29 years old in good health. Each CDR3 is given with its conserved first and last residue. The order of the fields is clone size, V gene, D gene, J gene, CDR3 DNA, CDR3 protein. D genes are given only for firm matches. Not all rows give a size; the values are once, few, many and, for expanded clones, a class.

size: many
V: TRBV7-2
D: .
J: TRBJ2-1
DNA: TGTGCCAGCAGCTTACATTATGGAAATGAGCAGTTCTTC
CDR3: CASSLHYGNEQFF

size: few
V: TRBV27
D: TRBD1
J: TRBJ1-1
DNA: TGTGCCAGCAGTCTTATAGGTGGGACAGGGGGTTGGAACACTGAAGCTTTCTTT
CDR3: CASSLIGGTGGWNTEAFF

size: many
V: TRBV29-1
D: .
J: TRBJ2-4
DNA: TGCAGCGTTATAGGCGCCAACATTCAGTACTTC
CDR3: CSVIGANIQYF

size: few
V: TRBV12-3/TRBV12-4
D: .
J: TRBJ2-4
DNA: TGTGCCAGCAGTTTTCCCGCGGCAGGGCAAAACATTCAGTACTTC
CDR3: CASSFPAAGQNIQYF

size: .
V: TRBV20-1
D: .
J: TRBJ2-1
DNA: TGCAGTGCTAGTCTACTTGGGAGGGGGGGACCAAATGAGCAGTTCTTC
CDR3: CSASLLGRGGPNEQFF

size: many
V: TRBV7-2
D: .
J: TRBJ2-2
DNA: TGTGCCAGCAGCCGCCGGAGGCCTAACACCGGGGAGCTGTTTTTT
CDR3: CASSRRRPNTGELFF

size: many
V: TRBV29-1
D: TRBD2
J: TRBJ2-3
DNA: TGCAGCGTTGACGGGACCAGCGGGAGATTTGGGGGCACAGATACGCAGTATTTT
CDR3: CSVDGTSGRFGGTDTQYF

size: many
V: TRBV12-3/TRBV12-4
D: TRBD2
J: TRBJ2-1
DNA: TGTGCCAGCAGTTCTCTAGCGGGAGCCCGGGACAATGAGCAGTTCTTC
CDR3: CASSSLAGARDNEQFF

size: .
V: TRBV11-1
D: TRBD2
J: TRBJ2-1
DNA: TGTGCCAGCAGCGGGATTAGCGGGAGGGCCCGCTCCTACAATGAGCAGTTCTTC
CDR3: CASSGISGRARSYNEQFF

size: many
V: TRBV5-1
D: .
J: TRBJ2-7
DNA: TGCGCCAGCAGCTTACGGGGGGCCCACGAGCAGTACTTC
CDR3: CASSLRGAHEQYF

size: many
V: TRBV12-3/TRBV12-4
D: TRBD1
J: TRBJ2-5
DNA: TGTGCCAGCAGCCCTCAAGACAGGGGGCAAGAGACCCAGTACTTC
CDR3: CASSPQDRGQETQYF

size: many
V: TRBV29-1
D: .
J: TRBJ2-3
DNA: TGCAGCGTTCAAGACGGGAATACGCAGTATTTT
CDR3: CSVQDGNTQYF

size: many
V: TRBV9
D: .
J: TRBJ2-5
DNA: TGTGCCAGCAGCGTAGGGGTGGTACGCAACGAGGAGACCCAGTACTTC
CDR3: CASSVGVVRNEETQYF

size: .
V: TRBV27
D: .
J: TRBJ2-1
DNA: TGTGCCAGCAGTTTGCCGGGACGCTTGACCTCCTACAATGAGCAGTTCTTC
CDR3: CASSLPGRLTSYNEQFF

size: many
V: TRBV12-3/TRBV12-4
D: TRBD1
J: TRBJ2-5
DNA: TGTGCCAGCAATTACAGGACAGGGGAGACCCAGTACTTC
CDR3: CASNYRTGETQYF

size: many
V: TRBV4-1
D: .
J: TRBJ1-4
DNA: TGCGCCAGCAGCCAAGAGTTCGCAACTAATGAAAAACTGTTTTTT
CDR3: CASSQEFATNEKLFF

size: .
V: TRBV2
D: TRBD1
J: TRBJ2-5
DNA: TGTGCCAGATCCGGGACAGGGGATGAATTCAAAGAGACCCAGTACTTC
CDR3: CARSGTGDEFKETQYF

size: many
V: TRBV10-3
D: .
J: TRBJ1-1
DNA: TGTGCCATCAGTGAGTCGACTGAAGCTTTCTTT
CDR3: CAISESTEAFF

size: few
V: TRBV12-3/TRBV12-4
D: TRBD2
J: TRBJ2-3
DNA: TGTGCCAGCAGTTTGGGGACTAGCGGGAGGAGCCCAGATACGCAGTATTTT
CDR3: CASSLGTSGRSPDTQYF

size: .
V: TRBV24-1
D: .
J: TRBJ2-2
DNA: TGTGCCACCAGTGGGACCTTGGGGGAGCTGTTTTTT
CDR3: CATSGTLGELFF

size: many
V: TRBV5-1
D: TRBD2
J: TRBJ2-1
DNA: TGCGCCAGCAGCCCTCCGGGACTAGCGGGAGTGAATGAGCAGTTCTTC
CDR3: CASSPPGLAGVNEQFF

size: .
V: TRBV28
D: TRBD1
J: TRBJ2-4
DNA: TGTGCCAGCAGTCGGGGACAGGGAAACATTCAGTACTTC
CDR3: CASSRGQGNIQYF

size: many
V: TRBV15
D: .
J: TRBJ1-6
DNA: TGTGCCACCAGCAGGGGACGGACCTTTACGAATTCACCCCTCCACTTT
CDR3: CATSRGRTFTNSPLHF

size: many
V: TRBV6-6
D: .
J: TRBJ2-7
DNA: TGTGCCAGCCAGGGAGCCAACTACGAGCAGTACTTC
CDR3: CASQGANYEQYF

size: few
V: TRBV3-1
D: TRBD2
J: TRBJ2-5
DNA: TGTGCCAGCAGCCGACTAGCGGGAGCTGAGACCCAGTACTTC
CDR3: CASSRLAGAETQYF

size: many
V: TRBV7-8
D: .
J: TRBJ1-1
DNA: TGTGCCAGCAGCTTAGCTGAGGTGCCGGGGACTGAAGCTTTCTTT
CDR3: CASSLAEVPGTEAFF